Sequencing of this T cell receptor (beta chain) was carried out in a study of cytotoxic CD8 clonotypes in ibrutinib-treated CLL (dated by TCRdb to the early 2020s). At the level of the whole study: The cohort included around 16 treatment-naive and about a dozen relapsed/refractory patients; under 18 were IGHV unmutated. Partial responses were observed in about 25 patients and complete responses in 2; after a median follow-up of around 68 months, remission was maintained in 15 or so patients and progression was observed in approximately 12. Samples at response were collected after a median of about 11 months of treatment, with a range of about 6 to 36 months. An average of about 260,000 productive templates and 94,082 productive rearrangements was obtained per sample. Longitudinal samples were available for about 30% of the roughly 90 trial participants. Cryopreserved peripheral blood mononuclear cells were collected at three points: before therapy, at response, and at either sustained remission or disease progression. Results and caveats for the whole study, not just this receptor: Baseline clonality was found to be higher than that of age-matched healthy donors and was strongly correlated with circulating CD8+ T-cell counts. Sampling times were not matched between patients in sustained remission and patients whose disease was progressing, and lymph node repertoires were not examined. At ibrutinib response clonality went up, during sustained remission it held steady, and at progression it dropped back toward baseline. Public clonotypes were rare and either contracted or stayed stable during treatment, and the rise in clonality at ibrutinib response reflected the expansion of private clonotypes.

Approximately 2 micrograms of genomic DNA were extracted from cryopreserved PBMCs for TCR beta library preparation. High-throughput TCR beta sequencing was performed on longitudinal blood samples from CLL patients receiving ibrutinib monotherapy. Patients were enrolled in a phase 2 open-label single-center ibrutinib monotherapy trial. To note about this clone: Its recognized antigen is unknown. No much larger clone exists at a distance of one base, and base qualities are not known.

Each clonotype received, on average, roughly 9.6x coverage in deep resolution sequencing performed on a MiSeq, where the target depth lay between 1 in 1 million and 1 in 200,000 T cells. The immunoSEQ hsTCRB Kit was used to generate TCR beta libraries. The paper's data handling went like this. ImmunoSEQ Data Assistant and ImmunoSEQ Analyzer were used for data analysis, and V, D and J genes were assigned according to IMGT definitions. Clonality, with values ranging from 0 to 1, was calculated as one minus the normalized Shannon entropy of productive rearrangement frequencies. Only overrepresented clonotypes making up at least 0.05% of each patient's repertoire were included in the public clonotype analysis. More than ten repertoires from age-matched healthy donors, obtained from immuneACCESS, served as clonality controls. The table was pulled from immuneACCESS by TCRdb, which kept in-frame rearrangements only. Such tables lose some clones; where checked, under half of the loss comes from unresolved V genes, and the rest has no known cause. Clone size and V and J calls were adopted from that table, with D and trimming inferred from the DNA. The sample includes tens of thousands of clones, with 70% to 90% observed a single time. The biggest ten clones account for more than 5% of the sample.

The CDR3 goes from the cysteine to the phenylalanine over 12 residues. The kept DNA is CDR3 alone, 36 bases in frame from the first base. The CDR1 and CDR2 encoded by the germline V gene (reference sequence) are GTSNPN and SVGIG. V sheds 3 bases and J sheds 3 bases, leaving 8 bases between their ends. The receptor's source is a human donor with chronic lymphocytic leukemia. Material: PBMCs, obtained before ibrutinib treatment. The chain is made from TRBV30 and TRBJ2-5, with the D gene too uncertain to name. The CDR3 protein is CAWSENKETQYF. The DNA sequence is TGTGCCTGGAGCGAGAATAAAGAGACCCAGTACTTC.